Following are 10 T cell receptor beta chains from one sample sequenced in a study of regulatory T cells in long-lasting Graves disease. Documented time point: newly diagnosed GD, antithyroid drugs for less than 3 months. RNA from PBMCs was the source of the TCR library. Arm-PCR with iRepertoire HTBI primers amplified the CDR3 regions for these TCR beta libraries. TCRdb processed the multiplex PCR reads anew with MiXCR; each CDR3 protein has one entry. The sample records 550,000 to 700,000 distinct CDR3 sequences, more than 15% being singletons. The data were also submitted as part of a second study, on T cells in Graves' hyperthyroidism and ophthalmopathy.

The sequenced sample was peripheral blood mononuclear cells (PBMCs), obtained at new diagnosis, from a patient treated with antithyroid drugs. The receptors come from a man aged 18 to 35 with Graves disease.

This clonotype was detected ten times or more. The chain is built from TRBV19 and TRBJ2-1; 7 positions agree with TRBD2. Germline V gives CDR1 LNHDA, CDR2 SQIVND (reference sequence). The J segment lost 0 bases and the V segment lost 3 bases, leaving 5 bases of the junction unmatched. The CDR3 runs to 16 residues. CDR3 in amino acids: CASSIVGGSSYNEQFF. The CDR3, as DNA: TGTGCCAGTAGTATTGTCGGCGGGAGCTCCTACAATGAGCAGTTCTTC.

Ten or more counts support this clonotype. The CDR3 here is CASSLRDRDSDTQYF. The DNA of the CDR3 is TGCGCCAGCAGCTTGAGGGACAGGGATTCCGATACGCAGTATTTT. The V gene is TRBV5-1, the J gene TRBJ2-3; 9 bases align to TRBD1. The V segment lost 1 base and the J segment 6 bases; nucleotides outside the gene matches: 6. Germline V lookup: CDR1 SGHRS, CDR2 YFSETQ. The CDR3 is made up of 15 amino acids.

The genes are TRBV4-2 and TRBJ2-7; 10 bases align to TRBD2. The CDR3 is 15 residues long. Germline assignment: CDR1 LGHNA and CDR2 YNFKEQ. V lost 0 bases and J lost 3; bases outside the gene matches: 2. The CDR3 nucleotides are TGTGCCAGCAGCCAAGAGGGGACTAGCGACTACGAGCAGTACTTC. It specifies CASSQEGTSDYEQYF.

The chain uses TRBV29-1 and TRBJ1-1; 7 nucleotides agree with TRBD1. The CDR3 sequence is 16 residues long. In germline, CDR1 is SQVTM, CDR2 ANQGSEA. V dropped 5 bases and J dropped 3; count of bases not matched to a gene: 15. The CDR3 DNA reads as TGCAGCGTTATGTATGACAGGGCCCGAGGGGACACTGAAGCTTTCTTT. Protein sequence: CSVMYDRARGDTEAFF.

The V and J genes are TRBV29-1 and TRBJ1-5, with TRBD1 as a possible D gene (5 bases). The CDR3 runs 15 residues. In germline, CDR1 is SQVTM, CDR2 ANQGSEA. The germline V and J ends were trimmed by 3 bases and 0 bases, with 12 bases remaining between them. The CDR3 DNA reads TGCAGCGTTGAGATTTGGACACATAGCAATCAGCCCCAGCATTTT. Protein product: CSVEIWTHSNQPQHF. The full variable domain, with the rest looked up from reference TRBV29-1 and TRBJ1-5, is SAVISQKPSRDICQRGTSLTIQCQVDSQVTMMFWYRQQPGQSLTLIATANQGSEATYESGFVIDKFPISRPNLTFSTLTVSNMSPEDSSIYLCSVEIWTHSNQPQHFGDGTRLSIL.

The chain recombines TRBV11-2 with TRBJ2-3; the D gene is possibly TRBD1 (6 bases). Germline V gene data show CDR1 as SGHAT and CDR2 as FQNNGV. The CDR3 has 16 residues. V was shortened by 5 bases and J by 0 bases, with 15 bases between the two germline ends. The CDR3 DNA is TGTGCCAGCAGCCTACGGGACACCTATAGCACAGATACGCAGTATTTT. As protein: CASSLRDTYSTDTQYF.

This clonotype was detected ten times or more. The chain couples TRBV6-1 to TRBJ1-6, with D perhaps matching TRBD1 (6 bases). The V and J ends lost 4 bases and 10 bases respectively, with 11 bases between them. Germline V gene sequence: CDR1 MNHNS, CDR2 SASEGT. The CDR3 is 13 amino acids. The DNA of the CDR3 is TGTGCCAGCAGTGTCAGGGGACGATCACCCCTCCACTTT. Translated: CASSVRGRSPLHF.

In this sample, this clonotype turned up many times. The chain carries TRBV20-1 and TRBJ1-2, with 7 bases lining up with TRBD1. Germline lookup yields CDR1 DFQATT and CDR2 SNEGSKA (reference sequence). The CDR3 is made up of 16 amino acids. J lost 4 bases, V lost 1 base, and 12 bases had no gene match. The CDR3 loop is CSARGDRGGTSYGYTF. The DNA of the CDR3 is TGCAGTGCTAGAGGCGATCGAGGGGGCACTAGCTATGGCTACACCTTC.

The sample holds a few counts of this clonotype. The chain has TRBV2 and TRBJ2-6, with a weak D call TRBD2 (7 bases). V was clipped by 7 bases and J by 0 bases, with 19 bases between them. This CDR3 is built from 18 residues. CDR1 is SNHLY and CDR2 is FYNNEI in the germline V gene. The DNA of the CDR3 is TGTGCCAGCACCCCCGGGGAGGGGGGGTTCTCTGGGGCCAACGTCCTGACTTTC. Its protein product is CASTPGEGGFSGANVLTF. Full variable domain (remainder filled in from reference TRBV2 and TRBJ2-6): EPEVTQTPSHQVTQMGQEVILRCVPISNHLYFYWYRQILGQKVEFLVSFYNNEISEKSEIFDDQFSVERPDGSNFTLKIRSTKLEDSAMYFCASTPGEGGFSGANVLTFGAGSRLTVL.

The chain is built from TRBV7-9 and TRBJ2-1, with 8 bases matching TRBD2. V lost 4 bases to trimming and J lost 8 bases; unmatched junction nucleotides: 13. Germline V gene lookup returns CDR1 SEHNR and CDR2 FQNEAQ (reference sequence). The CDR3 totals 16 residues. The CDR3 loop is CASSSPPAGEVDEQFF. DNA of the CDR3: TGTGCCAGCAGCTCTCCCCCAGCGGGGGAGGTCGATGAGCAGTTCTTC.